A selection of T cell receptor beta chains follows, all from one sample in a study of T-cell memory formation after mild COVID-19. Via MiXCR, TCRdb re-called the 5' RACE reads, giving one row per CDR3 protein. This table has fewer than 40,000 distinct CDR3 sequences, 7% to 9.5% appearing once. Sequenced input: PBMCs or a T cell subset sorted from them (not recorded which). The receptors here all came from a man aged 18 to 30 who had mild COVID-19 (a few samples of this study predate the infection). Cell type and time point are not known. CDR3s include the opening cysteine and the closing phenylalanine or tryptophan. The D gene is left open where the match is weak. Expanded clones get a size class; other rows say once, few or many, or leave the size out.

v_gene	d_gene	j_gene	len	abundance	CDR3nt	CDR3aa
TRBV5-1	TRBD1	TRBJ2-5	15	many	TGCGCCAGCAGCTTGCGCCGGACAGGGCCTAGGCCGGAGTACTTC	CASSLRRTGPRPEYF
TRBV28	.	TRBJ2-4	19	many	TGTGCCAGCAGTTTATGGGGAGCTCGTACCACCTTAGCCAAAAACATTCAGTACTTC	CASSLWGARTTLAKNIQYF
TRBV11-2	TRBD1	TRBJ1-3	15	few	TGTGCCAGCAGCTTAGATCCGGACAGGGGAGACACCATATATTTT	CASSLDPDRGDTIYF
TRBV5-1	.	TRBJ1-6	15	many	TGCGCCAGCAGCGGAACTGGCAGTAATAATTCACCCCTCCACTTT	CASSGTGSNNSPLHF
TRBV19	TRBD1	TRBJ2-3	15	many	TGTGCCAGCCGGGACAGGGGTCCTAGCACAGATACGCAGTATTTT	CASRDRGPSTDTQYF
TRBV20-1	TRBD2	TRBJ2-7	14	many	TGCAGTGCTAGAGGGACTAGCGTAAATTACGAGCAGTACTTC	CSARGTSVNYEQYF
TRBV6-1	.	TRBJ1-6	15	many	TGTGCCAGCAGTGAAATTTCTGTCTATAATTCACCCCTCCACTTT	CASSEISVYNSPLHF
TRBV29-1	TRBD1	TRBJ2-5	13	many	TGCAGCACCCGACAGGGGGCATCAGAGACCCAGTACTTC	CSTRQGASETQYF
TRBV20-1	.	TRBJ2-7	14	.	TGCAGTGCTGAAGGGACCTCCAACTCCTACGAGCAGTACTTC	CSAEGTSNSYEQYF
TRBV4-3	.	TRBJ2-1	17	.	TGCGCCAGCAGCCAATCTGAAACCGGTAGCTCCTACAATGAGCAGTTCTTC	CASSQSETGSSYNEQFF
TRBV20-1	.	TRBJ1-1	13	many	TGCAGTGCTAGAGAGGGACCCAAGTCCCAAGCTTTCTTT	CSAREGPKSQAFF
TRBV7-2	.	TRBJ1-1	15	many	TGTGCCAGCAGCTTAGTGGCAGGGGCTTCCACTGAAGCTTTCTTT	CASSLVAGASTEAFF
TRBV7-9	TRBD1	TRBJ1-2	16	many	TGTGCCAGCAGCTTAGTTCGGACAGGGGTTCGGCATGGCTACACCTTC	CASSLVRTGVRHGYTF
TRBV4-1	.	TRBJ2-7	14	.	TGCGCCAGCAGCCAAGACCCATCCCAAGTGCCGCAGTACTTC	CASSQDPSQVPQYF
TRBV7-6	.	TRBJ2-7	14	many	TGTGCCAGCAGCCAGGGGGGGCGCCCCTACGAGCAGTACTTC	CASSQGGRPYEQYF
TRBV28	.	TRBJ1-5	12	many	TGTGCCAGCAGTTTCTTTAATCAGCCCCAGCATTTT	CASSFFNQPQHF
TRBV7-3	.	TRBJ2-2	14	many	TGTGCCAGCAGCTTATCTAGGGACACCGGGGAGCTGTTTTTT	CASSLSRDTGELFF
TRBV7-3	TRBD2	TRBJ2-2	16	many	TGTGCCAGCAGCTTTAGCGGGGGGGCGAACACCGGGGAGCTGTTTTTT	CASSFSGGANTGELFF
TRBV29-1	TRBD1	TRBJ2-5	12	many	TGCAGCGTGCTGGACAGGGTAAAGACCCAGTACTTC	CSVLDRVKTQYF
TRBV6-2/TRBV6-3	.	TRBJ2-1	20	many	TGTGCCAGCAGTTACTCGACCTCCCTAGTGGGGGGGGCCCGGTACAATGAGCAGTTCTTC	CASSYSTSLVGGARYNEQFF
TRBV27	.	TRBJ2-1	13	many	TGTGCCAGCAGTTTACGTCCTTACAATGAGCAGTTCTTC	CASSLRPYNEQFF
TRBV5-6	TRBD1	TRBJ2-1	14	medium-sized	TGTGCCAGCAGCCCGCCGGGACAGCACAATGAGCAGTTCTTC	CASSPPGQHNEQFF
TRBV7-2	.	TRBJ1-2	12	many	TGTGCCAGCGCCTTGGGTGGCTATGGCTACACCTTC	CASALGGYGYTF
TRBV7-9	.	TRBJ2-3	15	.	TGTGCCAGCAGAAGGGACCCCCTCCACACAGATACGCAGTATTTT	CASRRDPLHTDTQYF
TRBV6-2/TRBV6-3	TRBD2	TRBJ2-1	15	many	TGTGCCAGCAGCCCTACTAGCGGGGGGGCGAAGGAGCAGTTCTTC	CASSPTSGGAKEQFF
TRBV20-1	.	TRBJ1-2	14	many	TGCAGTGCCGCACAGGGAACGGCTAACTATGGCTACACCTTC	CSAAQGTANYGYTF
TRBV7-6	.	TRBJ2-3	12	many	TGTGCCAGCAGCCTTTGGATGGATACGCAGTATTTT	CASSLWMDTQYF
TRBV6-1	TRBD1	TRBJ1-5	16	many	TGTGCCAGCAGAAACGGACAGGGACTAGTTTATCAGCCCCAGCATTTT	CASRNGQGLVYQPQHF
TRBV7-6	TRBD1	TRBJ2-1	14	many	TGTGCCAGCAGCTTAAGACAGGGGGCCTATGAGCAGTTCTTC	CASSLRQGAYEQFF
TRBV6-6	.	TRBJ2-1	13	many	TGTGCCAGCAGTTACGGGCGCCTCAATGAGCAGTTCTTC	CASSYGRLNEQFF
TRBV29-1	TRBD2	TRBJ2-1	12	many	TGCAGCGTTGTGGCGGGGGGCTATGAGCAGTTCTTC	CSVVAGGYEQFF
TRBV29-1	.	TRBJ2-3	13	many	TGCAGCGGAGGGGGCGGGGCTGGAGATACGCAGTATTTT	CSGGGGAGDTQYF
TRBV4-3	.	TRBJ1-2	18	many	TGCGCCAGCAGCCAAGATTTACCCGCAGGGGACGCCTACTATGGCTACACCTTC	CASSQDLPAGDAYYGYTF
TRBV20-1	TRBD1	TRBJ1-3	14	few	TGCAGTGCTCCTGACAGGGGGTCCGGAAACACCATATATTTT	CSAPDRGSGNTIYF
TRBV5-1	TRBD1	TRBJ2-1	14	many	TGCGCCAGCAGCTTGGAGGGGGCCCCCGATGAGCAGTTCTTC	CASSLEGAPDEQFF
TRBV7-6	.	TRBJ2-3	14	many	TGTGCCAGCAGCTTAGGGGCTAGTCAAGATACGCAGTATTTT	CASSLGASQDTQYF
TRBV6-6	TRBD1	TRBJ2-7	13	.	TGTGCCAGCAGTTGGGACAGTTTCTACGAGCAGTACTTC	CASSWDSFYEQYF
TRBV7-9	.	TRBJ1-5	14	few	TGTGCCAGCAGCTTGTTGGGGAGCAATCAGCCCCAGCATTTT	CASSLLGSNQPQHF
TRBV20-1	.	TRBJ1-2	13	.	TGCAGTGCTAGAGATAACGTGGGGAATGGCTACACCTTC	CSARDNVGNGYTF
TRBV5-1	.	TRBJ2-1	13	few	TGCGCCAGCAGCTTGGGTTGGGCCAATGAGCAGTTCTTC	CASSLGWANEQFF
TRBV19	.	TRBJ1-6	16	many	TGTGCCAGTAGCCCGACCGGGACCCGCCGGAATTCACCCCTCCACTTT	CASSPTGTRRNSPLHF
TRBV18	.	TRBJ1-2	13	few	TGTGCCAGCTCCCCCAGAGGGGACTATGGCTACACCTTC	CASSPRGDYGYTF
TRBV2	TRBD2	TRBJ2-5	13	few	TGTGCCAGCAGGCGGGGGTCCCAAGAGACCCAGTACTTC	CASRRGSQETQYF
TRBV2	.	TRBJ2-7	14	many	TGTGCCAGCACTCAGGGGGGACACCTATACGAGCAGTACTTC	CASTQGGHLYEQYF
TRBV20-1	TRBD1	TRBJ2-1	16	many	TGCAGTGCTGTAGGGACAGGGGGCGTCTCGTACAATGAGCAGTTCTTC	CSAVGTGGVSYNEQFF
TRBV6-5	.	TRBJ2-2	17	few	TGTGCCAGCAGTCGTCGTCCGGGACACATGAACACCGGGGAGCTGTTTTTT	CASSRRPGHMNTGELFF
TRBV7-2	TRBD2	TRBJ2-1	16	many	TGTGCCAGCAGCTTATGGGGCGGGGGGGCAAATCTTGAGCAGTTCTTC	CASSLWGGGANLEQFF